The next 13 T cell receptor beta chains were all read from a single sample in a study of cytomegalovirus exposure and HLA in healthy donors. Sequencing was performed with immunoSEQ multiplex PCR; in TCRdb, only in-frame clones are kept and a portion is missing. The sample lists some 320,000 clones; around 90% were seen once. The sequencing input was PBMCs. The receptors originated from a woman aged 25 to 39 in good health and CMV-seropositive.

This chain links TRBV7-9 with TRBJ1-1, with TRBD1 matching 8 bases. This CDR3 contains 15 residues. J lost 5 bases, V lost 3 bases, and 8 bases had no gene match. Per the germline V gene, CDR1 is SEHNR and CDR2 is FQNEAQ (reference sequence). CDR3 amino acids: CASSLGDRILTEAFF. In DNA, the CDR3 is TGTGCCAGCAGCTTGGGGGACAGGATCCTAACTGAAGCTTTCTTT.

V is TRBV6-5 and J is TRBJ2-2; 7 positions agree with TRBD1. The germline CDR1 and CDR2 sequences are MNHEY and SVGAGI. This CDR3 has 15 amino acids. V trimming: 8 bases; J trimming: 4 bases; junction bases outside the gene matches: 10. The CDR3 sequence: CASSKQGWATGELFF. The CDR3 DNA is TGTGCCAGCTCCAAACAGGGGTGGGCCACCGGGGAGCTGTTTTTT.

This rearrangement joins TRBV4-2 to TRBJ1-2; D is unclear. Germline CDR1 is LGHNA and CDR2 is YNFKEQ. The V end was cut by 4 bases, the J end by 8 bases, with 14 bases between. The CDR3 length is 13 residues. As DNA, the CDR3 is TGTGCCAGCAGCCTTGGAGCGGGTTTCGGCTACACCTTC. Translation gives CASSLGAGFGYTF.

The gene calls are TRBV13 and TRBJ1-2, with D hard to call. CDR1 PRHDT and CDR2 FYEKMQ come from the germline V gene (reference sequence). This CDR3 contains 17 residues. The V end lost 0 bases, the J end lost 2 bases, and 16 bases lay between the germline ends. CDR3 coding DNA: TGTGCCAGCAGCTTAGGCCGAGCAGCCAAATCCAACTATGGCTACACCTTC. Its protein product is CASSLGRAAKSNYGYTF. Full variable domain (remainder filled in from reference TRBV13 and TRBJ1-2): AAGVIQSPRHLIKEKRETATLKCYPIPRHDTVYWYQQGPGQDPQFLISFYEKMQSDKGSIPDRFSAQQFSDYHSELNMSSLELGDSALYFCASSLGRAAKSNYGYTFGSGTRLTVV.

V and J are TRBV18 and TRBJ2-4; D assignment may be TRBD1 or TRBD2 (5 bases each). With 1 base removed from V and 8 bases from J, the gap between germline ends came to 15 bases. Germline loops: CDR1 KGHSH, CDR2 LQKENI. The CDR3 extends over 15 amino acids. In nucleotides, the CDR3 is TGTGCCAGCTCACCACTACCCCGGGGCCAAGACATTCAGTACTTC. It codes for CASSPLPRGQDIQYF.

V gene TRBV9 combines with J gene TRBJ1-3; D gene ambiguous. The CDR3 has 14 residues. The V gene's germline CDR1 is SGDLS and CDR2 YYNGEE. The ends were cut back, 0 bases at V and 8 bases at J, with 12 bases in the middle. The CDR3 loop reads CASSVATQVDTIYF. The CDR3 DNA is TGTGCCAGCAGCGTAGCTACCCAGGTCGACACCATATATTTT. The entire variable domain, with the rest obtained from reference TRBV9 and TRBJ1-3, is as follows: DSGVTQTPKHLITATGQRVTLRCSPRSGDLSVYWYQQSLDQGLQFLIQYYNGEERAKGNILERFSAQQFPDLHSELNLSSLELGDSALYFCASSVATQVDTIYFGEGSWLTVV.

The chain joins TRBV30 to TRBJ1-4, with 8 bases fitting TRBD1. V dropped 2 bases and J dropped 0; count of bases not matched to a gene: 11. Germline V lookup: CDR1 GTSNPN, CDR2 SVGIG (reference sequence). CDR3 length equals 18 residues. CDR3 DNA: TGTGCCTGGAGTCCAGCTGGGACAGGCCTGTCAACTAATGAAAAACTGTTTTTT. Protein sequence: CAWSPAGTGLSTNEKLFF.

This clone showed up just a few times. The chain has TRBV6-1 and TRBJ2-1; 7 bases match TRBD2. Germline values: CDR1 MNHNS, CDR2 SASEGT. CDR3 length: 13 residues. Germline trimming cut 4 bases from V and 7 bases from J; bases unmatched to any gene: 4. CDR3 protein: CASSVVGGNEQFF. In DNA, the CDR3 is TGTGCCAGCAGTGTAGTGGGGGGGAATGAGCAGTTCTTC.

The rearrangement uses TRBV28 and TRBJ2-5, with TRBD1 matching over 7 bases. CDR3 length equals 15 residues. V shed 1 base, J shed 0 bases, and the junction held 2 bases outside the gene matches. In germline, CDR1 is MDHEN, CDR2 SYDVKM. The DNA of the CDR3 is TGTGCCAGCAGTTTATCGGACAGGTACCAAGAGACCCAGTACTTC. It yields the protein CASSLSDRYQETQYF.

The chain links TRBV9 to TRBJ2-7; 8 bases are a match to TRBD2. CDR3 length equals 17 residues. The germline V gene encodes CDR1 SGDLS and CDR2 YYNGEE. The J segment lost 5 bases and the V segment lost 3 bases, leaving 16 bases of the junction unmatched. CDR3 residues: CASSDPKVGGGLNEQYF. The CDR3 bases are TGTGCCAGCAGCGACCCTAAGGTCGGGGGGGGTCTGAACGAGCAGTACTTC.

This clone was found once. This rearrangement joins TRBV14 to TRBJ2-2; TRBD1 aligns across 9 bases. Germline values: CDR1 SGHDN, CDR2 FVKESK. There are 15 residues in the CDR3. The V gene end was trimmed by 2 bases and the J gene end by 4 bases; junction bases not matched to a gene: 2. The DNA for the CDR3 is TGTGCCAGCAGCCAATGGACAGGGGTCACCGGGGAGCTGTTTTTT. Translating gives CASSQWTGVTGELFF.

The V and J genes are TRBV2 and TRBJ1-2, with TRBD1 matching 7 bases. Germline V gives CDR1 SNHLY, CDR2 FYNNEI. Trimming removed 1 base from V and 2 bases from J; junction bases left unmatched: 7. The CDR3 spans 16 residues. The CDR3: CASSEELGTVNYGYTF. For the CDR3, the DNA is TGTGCCAGCAGTGAAGAATTGGGGACAGTGAACTATGGCTACACCTTC.

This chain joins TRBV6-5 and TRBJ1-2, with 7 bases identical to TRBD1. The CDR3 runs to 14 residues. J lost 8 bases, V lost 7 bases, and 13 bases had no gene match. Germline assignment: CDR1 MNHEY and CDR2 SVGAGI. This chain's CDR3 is CASKAVYQGGGYTF. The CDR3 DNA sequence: TGTGCCAGCAAGGCCGTCTACCAGGGGGGCGGCTACACCTTC.